The source of this T cell receptor beta chain is a study of cytomegalovirus exposure and HLA in healthy donors. Study-level background: Among the roughly 400 genotyped donors, 81% were placed in the Caucasian-associated ancestry cluster.

The PCR ran on 60 Vbeta and 13 Jbeta primers. Profiled with immunoSEQ multiplex PCR; TCRdb holds only in-frame clones, not every one. Here the sample table reports over 100,000 clones. There are 14 residues in the CDR3. V lost 3 bases and J lost 2; bases outside the gene matches: 1. The germline CDR1 and CDR2 sequences are SGHRS and YFSETQ. Input material: PBMCs. The receptor comes from a man aged 18 to 29 in good health and CMV-seronegative. This chain links TRBV5-1 with TRBJ2-7; the match to TRBD1 covers 11 bases. Here the CDR3 DNA reads TGCGCCAGCAGCTGGACAGGGGGCCCCTACGAGCAGTACTTC. Protein: CASSWTGGPYEQYF. Combining the CDR3 with reference TRBV5-1 and TRBJ2-7 gives the whole variable domain KAGVTQTPRYLIKTRGQQVTLSCSPISGHRSVSWYQQTPGQGLQFLFEYFSETQRNKGNFPGRFSGRQFSNSRSEMNVSTLELGDSALYLCASSWTGGPYEQYFGPGTRLTVT.